This record covers a single T cell receptor (beta chain). Its antigen is undetermined. These data are taken from a study of graft-versus-host responses after intestinal transplantation. The wider study: The transplants performed in recipients were multivisceral, liver-intestinal, or isolated intestinal. Every recipient had anti-thymocyte globulin induction and 2 to 4 years of tacrolimus plus steroids. Study results and caveats: Early post-transplant HvG declines were associated with peak circulating GvH clone levels. Investigators detected GvH clones in recipient marrow, with some emerging earlier in ileum or blood.

CDR3 length: 19 amino acids. Germline CDR1 reads LGHNA; CDR2 reads YNFKEQ. V lost 3 bases and J lost 7; bases outside the gene matches: 19. Assay: immunoSEQ multiplex PCR; the TCRdb copy retains only in-frame clones and omits some. The data hold tens of thousands of clones, with around 87% observed a single time. The chain joins TRBV4-2 to TRBJ2-1; 9 bases align to TRBD2. Sequencing was performed on unstimulated CD8+ T cells sorted from spleen or lymph node cells, taken before transplant. This receptor was obtained from a human donor who was the organ donor for an intestinal transplant. This CDR3 reads CASSHPTSPAGGTGNEQFF. The CDR3 region has the DNA TGTGCCAGCAGCCATCCCACCTCGCCAGCGGGGGGCACCGGGAATGAGCAGTTCTTC.